Described below is a single T cell receptor beta chain sequence and its context. As yet, its antigen is unknown. The repertoire was sequenced with immunoSEQ multiplex PCR; TCRdb's copy has only in-frame clones and lacks some. The sample consists of just under 80,000 clones, 80% to 90% of them appearing once. The data are from a study of radiation and T cells in renal cell carcinoma. Study in general: Nephrectomy followed 15 Gy stereotactic body radiation by 4 weeks.

Time point defined: blood 2 weeks post-SBRT. As for treatment: 15 Gy SBRT to primary tumor, nephrectomy 4 weeks later. After SBRT, blood was collected at 2 and 4 weeks, plus baseline. This CDR3 is built from 13 residues. Germline lookup yields CDR1 MNHEY and CDR2 SVGAGI. Study-wide findings and caveats: Top tumor clonotypes rose in blood 2 weeks post-radiation, then contracted. No pretreatment tumor biopsies were available for baseline clonotypes.

The receptor comes from a woman aged 45-65 years with renal cell carcinoma. The V call is TRBV6-5, the J call TRBJ1-4, with D perhaps TRBD1 (5 bases). Here the sequenced sample was blood, taken from a patient whose treatment included radiotherapy and nephrectomy. Here the CDR3 reads CASGAGGSEKLFF. As DNA, the CDR3 is TGTGCGTCCGGAGCCGGGGGAAGCGAAAAACTGTTTTTT.